This TCR beta chain was sequenced in a study of cytomegalovirus exposure and HLA in healthy donors. Overall study results and limits: Most TCR sequences were uncommon, yet certain public TCRs appeared in many donors. In vitro work confirmed that three CMV-associated chains recognize CMV antigens.

Comments on this clone: Its target is not known.

Produced via immunoSEQ multiplex PCR; TCRdb's table is partial and in-frame only. The sample shows 55,000 to 75,000 clones, around 93% of them seen only once. Germline V lookup: CDR1 SQVTM, CDR2 ANQGSEA. The V and J ends lost 3 bases and 5 bases respectively, with 13 bases between them. The CDR3 is 13 residues long. Donors were drawn from the approximately 120-subject validation cohort, separate from the approximately 640-subject first cohort. The clonotype originates from a woman aged 18-30 years in good health and CMV-seropositive. The chain carries TRBV29-1 and TRBJ1-2; maybe TRBD1 (6 bases). Source material: PBMCs. CDR3 sequence: CSVDSDSPYGYTF. The CDR3 region has the DNA TGCAGCGTTGATTCGGACAGTCCTTATGGCTACACCTTC.